This T cell receptor beta chain came from a study of T cells in Graves' hyperthyroidism and ophthalmopathy. Study-wide findings and caveats: Blood also showed most of the thyroid clonotypes that were expanded above 0.001.

With regard to this clonotype: Its antigen remains unknown.

PBMCs were collected from a roughly 10 ml volume of fresh peripheral blood. Amplification yielded TCR beta CDR3 regions, with RNA transcripts as the source. First-round RT-PCR targeting the TCR CDR3 was performed with the HTBI primer set. TCRdb passed the multiplex PCR reads through MiXCR, listing each CDR3 protein once. The data contain about 400,000 distinct CDR3 sequences, 15% of them seen just once; the ten biggest clones take up approximately 32%. Specimen: blood. The sequence was obtained from a woman aged 25 to 39 with Graves' hyperthyroidism.

CDR3 sequence: CASSQAAGHYGYTF. DNA of the CDR3: TGTGCCAGCAGCCAAGCGGCAGGGCACTATGGCTACACCTTC. The chain joins TRBV3-1 to TRBJ1-2, with D tentatively TRBD1 (5 bases). V dropped 1 base and J dropped 3 bases, with 9 bases sitting between them. The CDR3 has 14 residues. Germline V gives CDR1 LGHDT, CDR2 YNNKEL (reference sequence). Full variable domain (remainder filled in from reference TRBV3-1 and TRBJ1-2): DTAVSQTPKYLVTQMGNDKSIKCEQNLGHDTMYWYKQDSKKFLKIMFSYNNKELIINETVPNRFSPKSPDKAHLNLHINSLELGDSAVYFCASSQAAGHYGYTFGSGTRLTVV.